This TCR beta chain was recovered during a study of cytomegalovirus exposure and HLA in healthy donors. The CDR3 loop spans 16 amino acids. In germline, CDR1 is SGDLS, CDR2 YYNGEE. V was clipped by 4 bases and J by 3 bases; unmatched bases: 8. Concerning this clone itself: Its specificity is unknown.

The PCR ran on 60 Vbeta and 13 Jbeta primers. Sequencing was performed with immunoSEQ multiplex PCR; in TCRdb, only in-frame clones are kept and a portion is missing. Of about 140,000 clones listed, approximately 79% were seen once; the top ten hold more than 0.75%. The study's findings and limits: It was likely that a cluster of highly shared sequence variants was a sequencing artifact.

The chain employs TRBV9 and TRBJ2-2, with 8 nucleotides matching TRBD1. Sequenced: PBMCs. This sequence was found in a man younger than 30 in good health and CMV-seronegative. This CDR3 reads CASSPWTGIDTGELFF. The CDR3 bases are TGTGCCAGCAGCCCATGGACAGGGATAGACACCGGGGAGCTGTTTTTT.